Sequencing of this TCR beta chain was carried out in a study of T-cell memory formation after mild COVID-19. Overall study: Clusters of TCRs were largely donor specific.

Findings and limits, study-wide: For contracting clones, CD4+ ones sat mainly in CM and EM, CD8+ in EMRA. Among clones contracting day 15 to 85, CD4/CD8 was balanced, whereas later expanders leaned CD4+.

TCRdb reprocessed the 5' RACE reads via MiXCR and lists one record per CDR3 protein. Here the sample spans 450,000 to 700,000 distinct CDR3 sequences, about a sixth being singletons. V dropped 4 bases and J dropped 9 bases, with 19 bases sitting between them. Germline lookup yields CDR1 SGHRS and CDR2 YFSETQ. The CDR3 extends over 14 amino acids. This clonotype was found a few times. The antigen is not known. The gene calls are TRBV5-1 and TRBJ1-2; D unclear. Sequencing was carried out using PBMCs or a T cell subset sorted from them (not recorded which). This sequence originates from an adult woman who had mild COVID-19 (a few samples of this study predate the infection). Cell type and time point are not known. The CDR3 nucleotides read TGCGCCAGCAGCCTGGATTCGATATTTGGGAGCTACACCTTC. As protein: CASSLDSIFGSYTF.